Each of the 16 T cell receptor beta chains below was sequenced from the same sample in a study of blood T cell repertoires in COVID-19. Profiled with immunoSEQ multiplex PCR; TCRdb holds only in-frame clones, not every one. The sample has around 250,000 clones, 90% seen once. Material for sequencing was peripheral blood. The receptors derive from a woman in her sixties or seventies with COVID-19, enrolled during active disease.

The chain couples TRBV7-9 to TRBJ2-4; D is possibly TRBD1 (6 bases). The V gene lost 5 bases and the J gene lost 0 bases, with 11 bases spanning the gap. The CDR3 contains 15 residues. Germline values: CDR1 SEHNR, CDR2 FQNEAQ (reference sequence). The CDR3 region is CASSPRQVAKNIQYF. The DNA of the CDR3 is TGTGCCAGCAGCCCTCGACAGGTAGCCAAAAACATTCAGTACTTC. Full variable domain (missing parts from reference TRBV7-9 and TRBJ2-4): DTGVSQNPRHKITKRGQNVTFRCDPISEHNRLYWYRQTLGQGPEFLTYFQNEAQLEKSRLLSDRFSAERPKGSFSTLEIQRTEQGDSAMYLCASSPRQVAKNIQYFGAGTRLSVL.

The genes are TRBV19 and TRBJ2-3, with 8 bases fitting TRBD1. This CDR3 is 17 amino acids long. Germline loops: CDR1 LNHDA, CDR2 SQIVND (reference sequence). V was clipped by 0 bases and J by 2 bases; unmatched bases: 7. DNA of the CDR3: TGTGCCAGTAGTATAGATCCGACAGGGGACAACACAGATACGCAGTATTTT. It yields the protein CASSIDPTGDNTDTQYF.

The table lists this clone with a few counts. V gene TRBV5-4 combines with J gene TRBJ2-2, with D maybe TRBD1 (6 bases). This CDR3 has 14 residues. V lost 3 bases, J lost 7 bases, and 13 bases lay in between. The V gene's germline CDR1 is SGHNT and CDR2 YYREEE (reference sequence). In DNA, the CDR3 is TGTGCCAGCAGCTCGCCGCGAGGGGGCGGGGAGCTGTTTTTT. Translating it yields CASSSPRGGGELFF.

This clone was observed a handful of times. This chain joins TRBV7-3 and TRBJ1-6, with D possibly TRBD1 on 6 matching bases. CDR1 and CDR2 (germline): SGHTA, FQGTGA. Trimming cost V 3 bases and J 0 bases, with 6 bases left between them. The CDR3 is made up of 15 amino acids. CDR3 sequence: CASSLDSSYNSPLHF. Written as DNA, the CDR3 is TGTGCCAGCAGCTTGGACAGCTCCTATAATTCACCCCTCCACTTT. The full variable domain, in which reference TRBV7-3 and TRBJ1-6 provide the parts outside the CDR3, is GAGVSQTPSNKVTEKGKYVELRCDPISGHTALYWYRQSLGQGPEFLIYFQGTGAADDSGLPNDRFFAVRPEGSVSTLKIQRTERGDSAVYLCASSLDSSYNSPLHFGNGTRLTVT.

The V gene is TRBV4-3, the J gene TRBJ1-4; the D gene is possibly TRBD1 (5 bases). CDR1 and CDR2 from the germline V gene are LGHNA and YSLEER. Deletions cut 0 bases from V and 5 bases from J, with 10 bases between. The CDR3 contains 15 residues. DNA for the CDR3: TGCGCCAGCAGCCAAGATCAGGGTACAAATGAAAAACTGTTTTTT. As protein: CASSQDQGTNEKLFF.

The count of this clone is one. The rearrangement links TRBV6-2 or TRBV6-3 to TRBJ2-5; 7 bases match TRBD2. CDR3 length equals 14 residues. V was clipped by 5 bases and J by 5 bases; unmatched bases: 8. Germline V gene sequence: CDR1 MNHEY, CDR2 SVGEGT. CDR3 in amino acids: CASSHLSGAETQYF. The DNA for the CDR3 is TGTGCCAGCAGTCACCTCAGCGGGGCGGAGACCCAGTACTTC.

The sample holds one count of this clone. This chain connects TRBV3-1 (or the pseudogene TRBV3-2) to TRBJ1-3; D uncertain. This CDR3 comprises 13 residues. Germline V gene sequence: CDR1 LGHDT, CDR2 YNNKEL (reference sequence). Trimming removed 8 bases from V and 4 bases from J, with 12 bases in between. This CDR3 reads CASSRGSGNTIYF. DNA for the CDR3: TGTGCCAGCTCTCGGGGTAGCGGAAACACCATATATTTT.

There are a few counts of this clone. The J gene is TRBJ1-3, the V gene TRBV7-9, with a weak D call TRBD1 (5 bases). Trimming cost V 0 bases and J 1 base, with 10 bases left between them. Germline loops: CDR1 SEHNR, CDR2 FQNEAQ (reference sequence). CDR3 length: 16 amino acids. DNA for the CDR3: TGTGCCAGCAGCTTAGCGTCAGGGCTTTCTGGAAACACCATATATTTT. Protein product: CASSLASGLSGNTIYF.

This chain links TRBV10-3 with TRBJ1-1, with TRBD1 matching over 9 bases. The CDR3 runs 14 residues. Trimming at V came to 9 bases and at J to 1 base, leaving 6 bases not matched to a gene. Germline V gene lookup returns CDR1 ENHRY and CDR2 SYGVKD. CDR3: CAINRGRGNTEAFF. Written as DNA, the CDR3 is TGTGCCATAAACAGGGGGCGCGGGAACACTGAAGCTTTCTTT.

The CDR3 coding sequence is TGTGCCAGCTCTCTAAGCGAGAACACTGAAGCTTTCTTT. It is translated as CASSLSENTEAFF. This sequence joins TRBV18 and TRBJ1-1; no firm D call. The germline gives CDR1 KGHSH, CDR2 LQKENI. Trimming took off 6 bases at V and 1 base at J, with 9 bases between the two ends. CDR3 length: 13 amino acids.

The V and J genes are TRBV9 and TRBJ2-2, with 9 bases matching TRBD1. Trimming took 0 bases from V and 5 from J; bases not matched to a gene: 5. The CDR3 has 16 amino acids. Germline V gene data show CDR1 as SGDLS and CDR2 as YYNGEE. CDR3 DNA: TGTGCCAGCAGCGTAGTTCTCGGGACAGGGACCGGGGAGCTGTTTTTT. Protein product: CASSVVLGTGTGELFF.

CDR3 loop: CASSLNRGLVAFF. CDR3 bases: TGTGCCAGCAGTTTAAACAGGGGGCTCGTAGCTTTCTTT. The rearrangement joins TRBV12-3 or TRBV12-4 to TRBJ1-1, with 9 nucleotides matching TRBD1. The CDR3 has 13 residues. V lost 2 bases to trimming and J lost 10 bases; unmatched junction nucleotides: 5.

Written as DNA, the CDR3 is TGCGCCAGCAGCTTTTCGGCGGACACTGAAGCTTTCTTT. Protein sequence: CASSFSADTEAFF. The rearrangement uses TRBV5-1 and TRBJ1-1, with D unclear. Germline V lookup: CDR1 SGHRS, CDR2 YFSETQ. The CDR3 totals 13 residues. V lost 2 bases and J lost 3, with 8 bases in between.

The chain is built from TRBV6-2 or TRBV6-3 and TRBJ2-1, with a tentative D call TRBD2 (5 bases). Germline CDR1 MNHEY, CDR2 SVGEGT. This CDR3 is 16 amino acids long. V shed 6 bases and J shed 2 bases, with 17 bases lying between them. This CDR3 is CASSTQAVPTYNEQFF. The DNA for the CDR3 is TGTGCCAGCAGCACCCAAGCGGTGCCTACCTACAATGAGCAGTTCTTC.

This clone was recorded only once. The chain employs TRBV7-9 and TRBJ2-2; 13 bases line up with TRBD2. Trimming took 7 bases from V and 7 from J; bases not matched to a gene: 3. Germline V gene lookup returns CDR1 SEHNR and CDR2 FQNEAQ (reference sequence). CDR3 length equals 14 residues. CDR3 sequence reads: CASTRLAGGGELFF. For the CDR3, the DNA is TGTGCCAGCACCCGACTAGCGGGGGGCGGGGAGCTGTTTTTT.

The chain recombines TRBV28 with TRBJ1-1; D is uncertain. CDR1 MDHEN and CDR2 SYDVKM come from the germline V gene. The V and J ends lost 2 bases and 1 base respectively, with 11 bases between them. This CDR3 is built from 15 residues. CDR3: CASSLRPGRNTEAFF. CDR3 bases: TGTGCCAGCAGTTTACGGCCGGGGAGGAACACTGAAGCTTTCTTT. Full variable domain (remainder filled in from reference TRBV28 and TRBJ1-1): DVKVTQSSRYLVKRTGEKVFLECVQDMDHENMFWYRQDPGLGLRLIYFSYDVKMKEKGDIPEGYSVSREKKERFSLILESASTNQTSMYLCASSLRPGRNTEAFFGQGTRLTVV.